A single sample is the source of the 2 T cell receptor beta chains below, sequenced in a study of pediatric ulcerative colitis. Rectal tissue came from one to two pinch biopsies taken at colonoscopy. Produced via immunoSEQ multiplex PCR; TCRdb's table is partial and in-frame only. The sample consists of roughly 45,000 clones, 60% to 85% of them appearing once. Source material: gut tissue. The source is a girl aged 10-17 years with moderate ulcerative colitis.

The chain carries TRBV10-3 and TRBJ2-1; TRBD2 is a possible D gene (6 bases). Per the germline V gene, CDR1 is ENHRY and CDR2 is SYGVKD. The CDR3 contains 15 residues. V shed 2 bases and J shed 8 bases, with 16 bases lying between them. The CDR3 region has the DNA TGTGCCATCAGTGAGGCCGGAACTAGCTTATATGAGCAGTTCTTC. The encoded protein is CAISEAGTSLYEQFF.

Details on this clone: At one of its ends the junction is not consistent with the germline gene, which may arise from a read error. This rearrangement joins TRBV2 to TRBJ1-1; D remains unclear. The CDR3 runs 13 residues. Germline-derived CDR1 and CDR2 are SNHLY and FYNNEI. CDR3 nucleotides: TGTGCCAGCAGTGGGGCAGCCTACACAGAAGCTTTCTTT. This codes for CASSGAAYTEAFF.